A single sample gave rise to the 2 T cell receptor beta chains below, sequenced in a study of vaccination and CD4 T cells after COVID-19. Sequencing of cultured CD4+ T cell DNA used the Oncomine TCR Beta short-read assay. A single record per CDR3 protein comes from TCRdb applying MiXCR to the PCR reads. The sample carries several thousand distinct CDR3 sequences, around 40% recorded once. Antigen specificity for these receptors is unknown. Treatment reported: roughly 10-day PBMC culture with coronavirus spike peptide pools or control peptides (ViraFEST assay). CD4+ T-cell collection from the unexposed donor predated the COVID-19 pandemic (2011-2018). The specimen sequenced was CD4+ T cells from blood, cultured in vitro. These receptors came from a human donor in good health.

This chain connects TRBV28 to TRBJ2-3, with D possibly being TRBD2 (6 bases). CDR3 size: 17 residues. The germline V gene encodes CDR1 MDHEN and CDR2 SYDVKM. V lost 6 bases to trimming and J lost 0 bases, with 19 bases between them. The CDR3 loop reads CASSQQGAGRSTDTQYF. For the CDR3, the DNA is TGTGCCAGCAGCCAACAAGGGGCGGGAAGGAGCACAGATACGCAGTATTTT. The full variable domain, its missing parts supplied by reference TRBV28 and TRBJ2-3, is DVKVTQSSRYLVKRTGEKVFLECVQDMDHENMFWYRQDPGLGLRLIYFSYDVKMKEKGDIPEGYSVSREKKERFSLILESASTNQTSMYLCASSQQGAGRSTDTQYFGPGTRLTVL.

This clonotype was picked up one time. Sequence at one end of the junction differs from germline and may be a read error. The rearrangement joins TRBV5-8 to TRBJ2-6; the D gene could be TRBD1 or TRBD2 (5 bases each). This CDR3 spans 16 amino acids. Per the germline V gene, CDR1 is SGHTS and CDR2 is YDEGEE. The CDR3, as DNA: TGTGCCAGCAGCTTGGTCCTAGTTCGAGGGGCCAACGTCCTGATTTTC. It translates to CASSLVLVRGANVLIF.